These 10 T cell receptor beta chains share one sample of origin, sequenced in a study of regulatory T cells in long-lasting Graves disease. This sample's time point: newly diagnosed GD, antithyroid drugs for less than 3 months. The TCR library was made from RNA that had been extracted from PBMCs in TRIzol. Assembly of TCR beta libraries relied on iRepertoire HTBI primers together with Arm-PCR of CDR3 regions. Each CDR3 protein is one row after TCRdb ran MiXCR on the multiplex PCR reads. This sample has 500,000 or so distinct CDR3 sequences, with 15% to 20% found just once. These data are also associated with another study on T cells in Graves' hyperthyroidism and ophthalmopathy.

Specimen: peripheral blood mononuclear cells (PBMCs), collected at new diagnosis, from a patient treated with antithyroid drugs. Receptors were obtained from a woman aged 35-60 years with Graves disease.

This clonotype was counted ten times or more. The chain couples TRBV11-2 to TRBJ2-5; 13 bases are a match to TRBD2. CDR1 is SGHAT, CDR2 FQNNGV, per germline. The CDR3 sequence is 16 residues long. The J segment lost 4 bases and the V segment lost 5 bases, leaving 7 bases of the junction unmatched. This CDR3 is CASSNLGLAGAETQYF. CDR3 bases: TGTGCCAGCAGCAACCTTGGACTAGCGGGGGCAGAGACCCAGTACTTC.

This clonotype was observed at least ten times. The chain recombines TRBV11-2 with TRBJ2-7; a possible D gene is TRBD1 (6 bases). Germline assignment: CDR1 SGHAT and CDR2 FQNNGV. Trimming left V 3 bases short and J 2 bases short, with 14 bases between. The CDR3 length is 15 residues. The CDR3 DNA sequence: TGTGCCAGCAGCTTGTCGGCCAGGGGAGCCTACGAGCAGTACTTC. It codes for CASSLSARGAYEQYF.

The rearrangement joins TRBV27 to TRBJ1-6; tentative D call: TRBD1 (6 bases). V was shortened by 7 bases and J by 4 bases, with 11 bases between the two germline ends. CDR3 length: 14 amino acids. CDR1 is MNHEY, CDR2 SMNVEV, per germline (reference sequence). The CDR3 reads CASTRDIYNSPLHF. Here the CDR3 DNA reads TGTGCCAGCACGCGGGACATTTATAATTCACCCCTCCACTTT.

The chain combines TRBV5-1 with TRBJ1-5, with 7 bases matching TRBD1. Germline V lookup: CDR1 SGHRS, CDR2 YFSETQ. This CDR3 contains 15 residues. The V segment lost 2 bases and the J segment 5 bases; nucleotides outside the gene matches: 7. The CDR3 coding sequence is TGCGCCAGCAGCTTAACAGGGGAGTTGTATCAGCCCCAGCATTTT. This gives the protein CASSLTGELYQPQHF.

The sample holds a few counts of this clonotype. This chain uses TRBV20-1 with TRBJ1-5; D perhaps matches TRBD1 (6 bases). Germline V gives CDR1 DFQATT, CDR2 SNEGSKA (reference sequence). CDR3 length: 14 residues. V was cut by 3 bases and J by 5 bases, with 14 bases left in between. CDR3 region: CSASGGLGDQPQHF. The CDR3 bases are TGCAGTGCTAGCGGGGGGCTTGGTGATCAGCCCCAGCATTTT.

This clonotype was recorded many times. The gene calls are TRBV30 and TRBJ2-7; D perhaps matches TRBD2 (6 bases). The CDR3 loop spans 15 amino acids. CDR1 GTSNPN and CDR2 SVGIG come from the germline V gene (reference sequence). V gave up 1 base and J gave up 3 bases, with 16 bases separating them. The CDR3 coding sequence is TGTGCCTGGAGTGGGAGGGCAGGAGGGGACTACGAGCAGTACTTC. This encodes CAWSGRAGGDYEQYF.

This clonotype was observed at least ten times. V is TRBV3-1 and J is TRBJ2-7, with TRBD2 matching over 10 bases. The germline gives CDR1 LGHDT, CDR2 YNNKEL (reference sequence). V gave up 0 bases and J gave up 2 bases; unmatched junction bases: 4. The CDR3 has 16 amino acids. The CDR3 region is CASSQDSGGRPYEQYF. CDR3 nucleotide sequence: TGTGCCAGCAGCCAAGATAGCGGGGGGCGCCCCTACGAGCAGTACTTC.

The sample holds a few counts of this clonotype. CDR3 sequence (DNA): TGCAGTGCTGTGGGGGCGGTGGGCACAGATACGCAGTATTTT. As protein: CSAVGAVGTDTQYF. The chain uses TRBV20-1 and TRBJ2-3; possible D gene TRBD1, 6 bases. Trimming removed 5 bases at V and 1 base at J, with 13 bases between. Looked up from germline, CDR1 is DFQATT and CDR2 is SNEGSKA (reference sequence). This CDR3 region has 14 residues.

This clonotype was detected many times. V is TRBV4-1 and J is TRBJ1-1; D is unclear. With 3 bases removed from V and 2 bases from J, the gap between germline ends came to 10 bases. This CDR3 is built from 14 residues. Germline V CDR1 and CDR2: MGHRA, YSYEKL. The CDR3 DNA reads as TGCGCCAGCAGCCAGGGTGACGGCAACACTGAAGCTTTCTTT. It codes for CASSQGDGNTEAFF.

At least ten counts were recorded for this clonotype. V usage is TRBV7-9 and J usage is TRBJ2-5; D gene uncertain. Germline CDR1 SEHNR, CDR2 FQNEAQ (reference sequence). The CDR3 covers 13 residues. With 2 bases removed from V and 0 bases from J, the gap between germline ends came to 4 bases. CDR3 sequence reads: CASSLNNQETQYF. In DNA form, the CDR3 reads TGTGCCAGCAGCTTAAACAACCAAGAGACCCAGTACTTC.